This T cell receptor (beta chain) was observed in a study of PD-L1 blockade in urothelial cancer. TCRdb keeps only in-frame clones here, not all; method: immunoSEQ multiplex PCR. The table shows over 1,500 clones, with roughly a third occurring only once. The TCR sequence derives from a man in his 60s with urothelial cancer. Sample: tumor tissue, taken before atezolizumab (anti-PD-L1) treatment.

CDR3 loop: CASSESTSGGRTDTQYF. CDR3 in DNA: TGCGCCAGCAGTGAGTCGACTAGCGGGGGCCGCACAGATACGCAGTATTTT. V gene TRBV10-1 combines with J gene TRBJ2-3; 12 positions agree with TRBD2. Germline lookup yields CDR1 WNHNN and CDR2 SYGVQD (reference sequence). This CDR3 contains 17 residues. The V gene end was trimmed by 0 bases and the J gene end by 1 base; junction bases not matched to a gene: 2.